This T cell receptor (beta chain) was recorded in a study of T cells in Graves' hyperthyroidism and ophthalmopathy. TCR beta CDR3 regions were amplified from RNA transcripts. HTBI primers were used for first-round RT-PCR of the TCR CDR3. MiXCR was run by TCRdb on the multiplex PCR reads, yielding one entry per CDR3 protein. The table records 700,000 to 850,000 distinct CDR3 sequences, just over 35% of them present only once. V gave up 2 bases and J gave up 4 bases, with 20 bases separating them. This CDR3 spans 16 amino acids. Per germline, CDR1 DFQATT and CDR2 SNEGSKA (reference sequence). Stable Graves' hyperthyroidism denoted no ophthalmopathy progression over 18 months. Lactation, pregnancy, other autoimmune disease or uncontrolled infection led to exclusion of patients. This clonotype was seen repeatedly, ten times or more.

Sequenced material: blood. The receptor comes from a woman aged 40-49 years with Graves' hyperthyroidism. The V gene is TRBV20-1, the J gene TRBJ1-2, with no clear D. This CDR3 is CSARTSDWGKGYGYTF. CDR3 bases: TGCAGTGCTAGAACCTCGGACTGGGGAAAGGGCTATGGCTACACCTTC.